These 11 T cell receptor beta chains came from one sample sequenced in a study of cytomegalovirus exposure and HLA in healthy donors. The PCR made use of 60 Vbeta and 13 Jbeta primers. Repertoires were generated with immunoSEQ multiplex PCR, while TCRdb's copy carries only in-frame clones and drops some. The sample has about 230,000 clones, roughly 84% seen once. Input material: PBMCs. These receptors originate from a girl under 10 years old in good health and CMV-seronegative.

A note on this clone: At the DNA level, this CDR3 is encoded by other sequences in the same sample as well. The chain couples TRBV6-1 to TRBJ1-1; no clear D gene. Trimming cost V 2 bases and J 1 base, with 5 bases left between them. Germline V gene data show CDR1 as MNHNS and CDR2 as SASEGT. This CDR3 contains 13 residues. The CDR3 protein is CASSEFRNTEAFF. The DNA of the CDR3 is TGTGCCAGCAGTGAATTTCGGAACACTGAAGCTTTCTTT.

The rearrangement joins TRBV5-8 to TRBJ1-2, with D perhaps matching TRBD1 (5 bases). Germline V gives CDR1 SGHTS, CDR2 YDEGEE. This CDR3 comprises 15 residues. Deletions cut 0 bases from V and 3 bases from J, with 12 bases between. CDR3 DNA: TGTGCCAGCAGCTTGGCCGGGGGTTCCGACTATGGCTACACCTTC. Translating it yields CASSLAGGSDYGYTF.

V gene TRBV5-6 combines with J gene TRBJ2-7; 12 bases match TRBD2. In germline, CDR1 is SGHDT, CDR2 YYEEEE. This CDR3 has 15 amino acids. J was trimmed by 0 bases and V by 6 bases; bases with no gene match: 4. The CDR3 DNA reads as TGTGCCAGCAAACCACTAGCGGGAGGCTCCTACGAGCAGTACTTC. It translates to CASKPLAGGSYEQYF. Looking up the rest from reference TRBV5-6 and TRBJ2-7 gives the full variable domain: DAGVTQSPTHLIKTRGQQVTLRCSPKSGHDTVSWYQQALGQGPQFIFQYYEEEERQRGNFPDRFSGHQFPNYSSELNVNALLLGDSALYLCASKPLAGGSYEQYFGPGTRLTVT.

V and J are TRBV19 and TRBJ1-2, with 7 bases matching TRBD1. The CDR3 spans 15 residues. Germline V gene data show CDR1 as LNHDA and CDR2 as SQIVND (reference sequence). Trimming at V came to 1 base and at J to 1 base, leaving 3 bases not matched to a gene. The CDR3 here is CASSIVGQHNYGYTF. The CDR3 DNA reads as TGTGCCAGTAGTATAGTGGGACAGCATAACTATGGCTACACCTTC.

The CDR3 loop is CASSESMGLGNTIYF. CDR3 nucleotide sequence: TGTGCCAGCAGTGAATCAATGGGGCTTGGAAACACCATATATTTT. The chain recombines TRBV25-1 with TRBJ1-3; D is perhaps TRBD1 (5 bases). The CDR3 totals 15 residues. CDR1 is MGHDK, CDR2 SYGVNS, per germline. Trimming stripped 1 base from V and 3 bases from J, with 10 bases between.

The rearrangement joins TRBV19 to TRBJ2-7, with 11 bases fitting TRBD1. V shed 1 base, J shed 7 bases, and the junction held 9 bases outside the gene matches. The CDR3 totals 16 residues. Germline CDR1 and CDR2: LNHDA and SQIVND (reference sequence). CDR3 nucleotide sequence: TGTGCCAGTAGTATAGCCACACTGGACAGGGGGCGGGAGCAGTACTTC. This gives the protein CASSIATLDRGREQYF.

This clone was seen a handful of times. The chain combines TRBV15 with TRBJ2-5; 9 bases align to TRBD1. CDR1 LNHNV and CDR2 YYDKDF come from the germline V gene (reference sequence). The CDR3 extends over 17 amino acids. V shed 8 bases, J shed 7 bases, and the junction held 20 bases outside the gene matches. Written as DNA, the CDR3 is TGTGCCACCTCACCGCCGGGACAGGGATTCTCTGGGGGGACCCAGTACTTC. It translates to CATSPPGQGFSGGTQYF.

The chain recombines TRBV30 with TRBJ1-1; 8 bases fit TRBD1. V trimming: 5 bases; J trimming: 5 bases; junction bases outside the gene matches: 10. This CDR3 region has 14 residues. Germline V gives CDR1 GTSNPN, CDR2 SVGIG (reference sequence). The CDR3 spells CAWDFTGGITEAFF. CDR3 coding DNA: TGTGCCTGGGACTTCACAGGGGGGATAACTGAAGCTTTCTTT.

The chain has TRBV18 and TRBJ2-1; D may be TRBD2 (5 bases). V lost 4 bases and J 8 bases, leaving 6 bases between the germline ends. The germline gives CDR1 KGHSH, CDR2 LQKENI. CDR3 length equals 11 residues. The CDR3 loop reads CASSHGDEQFF. CDR3 DNA sequence: TGTGCCAGCTCACACGGGGATGAGCAGTTCTTC.

The count of this clone is one. Other DNA sequences in this specimen translate into the identical CDR3. This chain uses TRBV9 with TRBJ1-1, with TRBD1 as a possible D gene (6 bases). The ends were cut back, 0 bases at V and 7 bases at J, with 10 bases in the middle. CDR3 length: 13 residues. CDR1 and CDR2 from the germline V gene are SGDLS and YYNGEE. The CDR3 region has the DNA TGTGCCAGCAGCGTAGCACAGGGTTTTGAAGCTTTCTTT. It encodes CASSVAQGFEAFF. Based on the CDR3 plus reference TRBV9 and TRBJ1-1, the full variable domain is DSGVTQTPKHLITATGQRVTLRCSPRSGDLSVYWYQQSLDQGLQFLIQYYNGEERAKGNILERFSAQQFPDLHSELNLSSLELGDSALYFCASSVAQGFEAFFGQGTRLTVV.

The genes are TRBV6-1 and TRBJ2-7; the match to TRBD2 covers 11 bases. CDR3 length: 15 amino acids. J lost 5 bases, V lost 3 bases, and 6 bases had no gene match. CDR1 and CDR2 from the germline V gene are MNHNS and SASEGT. The CDR3 protein is CASSEASGGSDEQYF. CDR3 DNA sequence: TGTGCCAGCAGTGAGGCTAGCGGGGGGAGTGACGAGCAGTACTTC.